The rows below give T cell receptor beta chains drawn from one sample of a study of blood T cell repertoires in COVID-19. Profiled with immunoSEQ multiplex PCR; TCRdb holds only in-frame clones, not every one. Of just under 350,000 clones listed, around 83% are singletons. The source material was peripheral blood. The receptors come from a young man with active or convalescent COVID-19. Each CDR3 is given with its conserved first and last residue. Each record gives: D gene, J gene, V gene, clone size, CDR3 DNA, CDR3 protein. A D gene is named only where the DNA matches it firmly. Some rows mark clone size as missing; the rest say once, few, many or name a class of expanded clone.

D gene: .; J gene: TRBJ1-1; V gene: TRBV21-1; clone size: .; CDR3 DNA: TGTGCCAGCAGCAAAGAGGGGTTCGGGGGGGCGACTGAAGCTTTCTTT; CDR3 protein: CASSKEGFGGATEAFF
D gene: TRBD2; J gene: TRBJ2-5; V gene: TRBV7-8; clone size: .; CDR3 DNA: TGTGCCAGCACCCTAGCGGCTCATGGAGAGACCCAGTACTTC; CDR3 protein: CASTLAAHGETQYF
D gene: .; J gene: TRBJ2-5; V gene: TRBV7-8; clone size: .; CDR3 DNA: TGTGCCAGCAGCCCCGAGTGGGAGACCCAGTACTTC; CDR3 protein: CASSPEWETQYF
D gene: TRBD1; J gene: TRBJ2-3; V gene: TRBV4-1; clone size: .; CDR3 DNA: TGCGCCAGCAGCACCCGGGACAGGGCGGTCGCTACGCAGTATTTT; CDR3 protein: CASSTRDRAVATQYF
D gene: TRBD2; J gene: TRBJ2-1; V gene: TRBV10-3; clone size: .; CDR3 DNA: TGTGCCTCCCGACTAGCGGGGGGGCACAATGAGCAGTTCTTC; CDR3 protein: CASRLAGGHNEQFF
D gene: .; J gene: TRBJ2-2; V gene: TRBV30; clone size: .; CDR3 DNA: TGTGCCTGGAGTGTACGAGAACTCCTCACCGGGGAGCTGTTTTTT; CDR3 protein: CAWSVRELLTGELFF
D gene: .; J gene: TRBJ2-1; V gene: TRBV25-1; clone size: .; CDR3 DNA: TGTGCCAGCAGGCCCCGGGCGGGTCCGAATGAGCAGTTCTTC; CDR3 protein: CASRPRAGPNEQFF
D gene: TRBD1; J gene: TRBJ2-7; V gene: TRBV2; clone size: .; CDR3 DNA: TGTGCCAGCAGTGAAGCGTGGACAGGGGCGAGCGACGAGCAGTACTTC; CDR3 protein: CASSEAWTGASDEQYF
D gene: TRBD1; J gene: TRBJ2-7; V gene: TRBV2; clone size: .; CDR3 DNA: TGTGCCAGCAAAATGGGTCTCGGACAGGGGGCGGAAGAGCAGTACTTC; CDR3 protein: CASKMGLGQGAEEQYF
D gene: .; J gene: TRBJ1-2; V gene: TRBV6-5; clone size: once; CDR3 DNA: TGTGCCAGCAGTTCCCCCAGGGGCAGCTATGGCTACACCTTC; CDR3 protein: CASSSPRGSYGYTF
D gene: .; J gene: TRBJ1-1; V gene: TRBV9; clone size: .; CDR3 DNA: TGTGCCAGCAGCGTGGGGTCGCCCCTTAGGTTGGGGGGGACCCTGAACACTGAAGCTTTCTTT; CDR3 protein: CASSVGSPLRLGGTLNTEAFF
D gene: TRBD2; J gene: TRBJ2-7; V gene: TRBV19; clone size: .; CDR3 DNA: TGTGCCAGTAGTATTGAGGGGACTAGCGTTTACGAGCAGTACTTC; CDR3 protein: CASSIEGTSVYEQYF
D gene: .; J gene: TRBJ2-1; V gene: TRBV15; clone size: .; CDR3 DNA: TGTGCCACCAGCAGCGTCGGGTTTGAGCAGTTCTTC; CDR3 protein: CATSSVGFEQFF
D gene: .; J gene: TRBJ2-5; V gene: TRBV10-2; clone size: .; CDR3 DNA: TGCGCCAGCAGTGAATCTAGGCCCGCCTTGGGTCTAGAGACCCAGTACTTC; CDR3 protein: CASSESRPALGLETQYF
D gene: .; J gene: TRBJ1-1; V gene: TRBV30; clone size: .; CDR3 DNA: TGTGCCTGGAGGAGGGGAGGCGGGCCCCTGAACACTGAAGCTTTCTTT; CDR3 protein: CAWRRGGGPLNTEAFF
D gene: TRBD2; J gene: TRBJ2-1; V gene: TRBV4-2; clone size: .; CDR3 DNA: TGTGCCAGCAGCCAAGAGCCCGCTAGCGGTAACAATGAGCAGTTCTTC; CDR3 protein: CASSQEPASGNNEQFF
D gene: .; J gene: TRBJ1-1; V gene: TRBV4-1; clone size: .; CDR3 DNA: TGCGCCAGCAGCCACAAACCCGGGTCTGAAGCTTTCTTT; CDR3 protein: CASSHKPGSEAFF
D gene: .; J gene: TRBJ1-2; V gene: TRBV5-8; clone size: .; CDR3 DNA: TGTGCCAGCAGCTTGCCCGGGAGGAACTATGGCTACACCTTC; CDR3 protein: CASSLPGRNYGYTF
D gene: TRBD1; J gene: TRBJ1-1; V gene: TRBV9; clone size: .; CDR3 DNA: TGTGCCAGCAGGGGTGGACAGGGAAGCACTGAAGCTTTCTTT; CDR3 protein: CASRGGQGSTEAFF
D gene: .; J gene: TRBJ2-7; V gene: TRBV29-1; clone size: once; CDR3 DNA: TGCACCGGCACAGCCGTTTGGCCCCCGGGAGAGCAGTACTTC; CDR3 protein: CTGTAVWPPGEQYF
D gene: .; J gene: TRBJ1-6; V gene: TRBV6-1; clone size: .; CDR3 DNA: TGTGCCAGCAGTGAATGGACAGCTTATAATTCACCCCTCCACTTT; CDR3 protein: CASSEWTAYNSPLHF
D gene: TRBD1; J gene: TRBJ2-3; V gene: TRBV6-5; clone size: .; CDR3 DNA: TGTGCCAGCTACAGGGGTAGCACAGATACGCAGTATTTT; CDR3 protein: CASYRGSTDTQYF
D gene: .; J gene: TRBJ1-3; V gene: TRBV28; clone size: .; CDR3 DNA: TGTGCCAGCAGTACCTACAGGGATCCTGGAAACACCATATATTTT; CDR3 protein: CASSTYRDPGNTIYF
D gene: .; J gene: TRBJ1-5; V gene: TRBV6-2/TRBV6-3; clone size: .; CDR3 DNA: TGTGCCAGCAGTTTGGGTGGGGAGGAGATACAGCATTTT; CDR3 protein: CASSLGGEEIQHF
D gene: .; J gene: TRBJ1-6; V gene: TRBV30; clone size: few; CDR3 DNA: TGTGCCTGGAGTGTTCTAGGAAAACCCCTCCACTTT; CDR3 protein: CAWSVLGKPLHF
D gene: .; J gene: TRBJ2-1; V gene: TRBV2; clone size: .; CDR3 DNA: TGTGCCAGCAGAGCTGGGGCCGGGACTTTGTGGGATGAGCAGTTCTTC; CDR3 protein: CASRAGAGTLWDEQFF
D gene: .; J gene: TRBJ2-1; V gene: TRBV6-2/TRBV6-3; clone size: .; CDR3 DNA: TGTGCCAGCAGTTACGAACAGGTTTACAATGAGCAGTTCTTC; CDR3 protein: CASSYEQVYNEQFF
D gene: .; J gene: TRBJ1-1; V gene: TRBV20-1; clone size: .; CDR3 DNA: TGTCCAGAGGAAAGAACTGAAGCTTTCTTT; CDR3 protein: CPEERTEAFF
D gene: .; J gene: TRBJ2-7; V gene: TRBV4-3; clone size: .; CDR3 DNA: TGCGCCAGCAGCCAAGGGTCAGGGTTCGAGCAGTACTTC; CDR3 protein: CASSQGSGFEQYF
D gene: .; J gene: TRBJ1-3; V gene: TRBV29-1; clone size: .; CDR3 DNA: TGCAGCGTTGAACCTGCTGGAAACACCATATATTTT; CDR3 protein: CSVEPAGNTIYF
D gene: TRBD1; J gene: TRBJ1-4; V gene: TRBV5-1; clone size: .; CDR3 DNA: TGCGCCAGCAGCTTGGGGGGACAGTTTAATGAAAAACTGTTTTTT; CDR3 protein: CASSLGGQFNEKLFF
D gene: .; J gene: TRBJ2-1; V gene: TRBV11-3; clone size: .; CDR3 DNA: TGTGCCAGCAGTCGTGCCTCGGGTGAGCAGTTCTTC; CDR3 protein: CASSRASGEQFF
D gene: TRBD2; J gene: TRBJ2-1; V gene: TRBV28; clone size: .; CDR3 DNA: TGTGCCAGCAGTGCCCTTAGCGGGAGGTCCTACAATGAGCAGTTCTTC; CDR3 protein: CASSALSGRSYNEQFF
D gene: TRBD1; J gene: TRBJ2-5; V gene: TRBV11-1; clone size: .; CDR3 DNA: TGTGCCAGCAGCTCACAGGGGCGCGGCGAGACCCAGTACTTC; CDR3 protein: CASSSQGRGETQYF
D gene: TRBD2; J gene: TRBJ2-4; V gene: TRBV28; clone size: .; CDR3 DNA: TGTGCCAGCAGACTTCGGTTCCGGGCTAGCGGGAGAAACATTCAGTACTTC; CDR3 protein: CASRLRFRASGRNIQYF
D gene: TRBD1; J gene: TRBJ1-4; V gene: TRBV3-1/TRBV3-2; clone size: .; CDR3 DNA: TGTGCCAGCAGCCAGGGAGGGGGACAGGGGCCGTTTGAAAAACTGTTTTTT; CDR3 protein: CASSQGGGQGPFEKLFF
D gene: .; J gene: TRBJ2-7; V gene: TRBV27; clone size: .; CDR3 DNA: TGTGCCAGCAGTACCCGCGAACGCGCGTGGGAGCAGTACTTC; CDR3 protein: CASSTRERAWEQYF
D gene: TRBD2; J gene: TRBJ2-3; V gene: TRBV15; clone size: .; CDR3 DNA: TGTGCCACCAGCTATGGACTAGCGGGAGGTGAAGGGACAGATACGCAGTATTTT; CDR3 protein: CATSYGLAGGEGTDTQYF
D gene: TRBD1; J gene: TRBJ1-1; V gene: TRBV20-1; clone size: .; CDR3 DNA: TGCAGTGCGGCAGGGGGGACTGAAGCTTTCTTT; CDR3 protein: CSAAGGTEAFF
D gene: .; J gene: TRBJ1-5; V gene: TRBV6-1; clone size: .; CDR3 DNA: TGTGCCAGCAGTGAAGTGTCAGATCAGCCCCAGCATTTT; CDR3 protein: CASSEVSDQPQHF
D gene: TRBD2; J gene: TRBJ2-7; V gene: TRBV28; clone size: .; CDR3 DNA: TGTGCCAGCAGCTCCCCAGCGGGAGGGCCAGTCGAGCAGTACTTC; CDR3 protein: CASSSPAGGPVEQYF
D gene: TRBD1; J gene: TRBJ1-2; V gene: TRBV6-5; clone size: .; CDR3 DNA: TGTGCCAGCAGAAAAACCGGGACAGCCTATGGCTACACCTTC; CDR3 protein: CASRKTGTAYGYTF
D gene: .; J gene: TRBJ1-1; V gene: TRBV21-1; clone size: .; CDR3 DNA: TGTGCCAGCAGCAAGGTTTGGAGTGAAGCTTTCTTT; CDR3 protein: CASSKVWSEAFF
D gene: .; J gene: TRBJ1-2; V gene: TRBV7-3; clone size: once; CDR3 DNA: TGTGCCAGCAGCTTTGGAGGGCGCGGCTACACCTTC; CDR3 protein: CASSFGGRGYTF